This T cell receptor (beta chain) derives from a study of T cell responses to AZD1222 COVID-19 vaccine (dated by TCRdb to the early 2020s). For context, the study as a whole: A total of around 240 trial participants underwent TCR sequencing, of whom some 210 received two doses of AZD1222 and 26 received two doses of the MenACWY control vaccine. Trial participants were enrolled into age subgroups of 18-55, 56-69 and 70-plus years, which contained 148, 28 and 57 TCR-sequenced participants, respectively.

The CDR3 regions of human TCRbeta chains were analyzed by immunosequencing. Concerning the study's data processing: Repertoire TCRs were checked for matches against a reference library of SARS-CoV-2-specific TCRs that had been generated using the MIRA antigen-specificity platform. Breadth was defined as the fraction of unique TCRs that were SARS-CoV-2-associated. Depth was defined as the fraction of total T cells that were SARS-CoV-2-associated. Using the MIRA data, each spike-specific TCR was mapped to the spike region that the TCR reacts to and placed in a CD4 or CD8 class. Log10-transformed breadth and depth values were compared by one-way ANOVA with Sidak's multiple comparisons tests. The table was pulled from immuneACCESS by TCRdb, which kept in-frame rearrangements only. Such tables lose some clones; where checked, under half of the loss comes from unresolved V genes, and the rest has no known cause. The V and J calls and the clone size are those of that table, but D and trimming were determined from the DNA. This sample has about 110,000 clones in its table, and around nine tenths of those were observed once. The ten largest account for 15% of the sample.

As concerns this clone: Its antigen remains unidentified. The sample holds no much larger clone one base away, and base qualities are not on file.

The germline V gene gives CDR1 as SGHRS and CDR2 as YFSETQ. V gives up 2 bases and J gives up 0 bases, and the segment between their germline ends measures 12 bases. The CDR3, from cysteine to phenylalanine, totals 15 residues. Just the 45-base CDR3 DNA is kept, in frame starting at base 1. Per the publication, the time point label means: about 28 days (+/-7) after the second vaccine dose. AZD1222 recipients with second doses at about 4 weeks or about 12 weeks were pooled, because spike-specific TCR depth and breadth did not differ between schedules. Samples from vaccinated people were obtained from the UK trials COV001 and COV002, which included a single-blind randomized controlled phase 2/3 trial of AZD1222 (ChAdOx1 nCoV-19) in healthy adults. For TCRbeta chain sequencing, PBMC samples from trial participants were taken at day 0 and at day 28 after the second dose. General findings and caveats noted by the study authors: Spike-specific TCR breadth and depth rose significantly after two AZD1222 doses compared with day 0 and with MenACWY recipients. In the small 56-69-year group, the increase in depth fell short of significance, most likely because of low power. Conclusions about previously exposed vaccinees are limited because only five to seven AZD1222 recipients were SARS-CoV-2 seropositive at baseline. Reportedly, almost half of the unique spike-specific TCRs recognized epitopes lying outside the regions that are mutated in the B.1.351 and B.1.1.7 variants. Participants were mostly white British and included more females than males, and it was suggested by the authors that clonal diversity may have been underestimated. Because no day 14 peak-response samples were available, the repertoires could be characterized only after the peak T cell response. Vaccine-associated CD4 TCRs spanned the whole spike protein, with dominant responses in regions 160-218 and 743-854.

The rearranged chain carries TRBV5-1 and TRBJ2-7; perhaps TRBD1 is the D gene, with 5 bases matching. Sample: peripheral blood, taken 28 days after the second AZD1222 dose. The origin of this receptor is an adult who received the AZD1222 COVID-19 vaccine. The CDR3 has the sequence CASSFSQGNSYEQYF. The DNA sequence is as follows: TGCGCCAGCAGCTTCTCCCAGGGAAACTCCTACGAGCAGTACTTC.